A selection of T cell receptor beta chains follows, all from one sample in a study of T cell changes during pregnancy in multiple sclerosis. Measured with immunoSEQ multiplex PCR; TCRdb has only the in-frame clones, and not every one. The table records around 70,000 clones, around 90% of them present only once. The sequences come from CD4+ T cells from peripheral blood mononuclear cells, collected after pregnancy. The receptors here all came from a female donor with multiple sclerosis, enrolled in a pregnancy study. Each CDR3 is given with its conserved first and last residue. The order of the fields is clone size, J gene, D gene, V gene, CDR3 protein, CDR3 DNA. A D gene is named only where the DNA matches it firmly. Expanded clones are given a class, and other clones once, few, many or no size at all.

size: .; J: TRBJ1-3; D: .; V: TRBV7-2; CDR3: CASSLAHGGSGNTIYF; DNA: TGTGCCAGCAGCTTAGCGCATGGGGGGTCCGGAAACACCATATATTTT
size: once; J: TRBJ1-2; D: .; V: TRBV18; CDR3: CASSPLEDYGYTF; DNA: TGTGCCAGCTCACCACTGGAGGACTATGGCTACACCTTC
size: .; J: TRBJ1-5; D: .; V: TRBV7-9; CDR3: CASSPQGGYQPQHF; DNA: TGTGCCAGCAGCCCACAGGGTGGGTATCAGCCCCAGCATTTT
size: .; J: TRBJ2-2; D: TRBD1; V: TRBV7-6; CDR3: CASSYPGTGWSGELFF; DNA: TGTGCCAGCAGTTATCCCGGGACAGGGTGGTCCGGGGAGCTGTTTTTT
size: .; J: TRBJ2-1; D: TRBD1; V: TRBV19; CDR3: CASRSGQGANEQFF; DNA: TGTGCCAGTAGAAGCGGACAGGGGGCGAATGAGCAGTTCTTC
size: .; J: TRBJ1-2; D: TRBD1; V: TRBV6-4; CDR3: CASSDARPYSGGPTLTNYGYTF; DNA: TGTGCCAGCAGTGACGCCCGCCCTTACTCAGGGGGCCCAACCTTAACTAACTATGGCTACACCTTC
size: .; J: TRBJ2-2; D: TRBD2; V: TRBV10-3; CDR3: CAISDEATSGAIFTGELFF; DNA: TGTGCCATCAGTGATGAGGCGACTAGCGGGGCAATTTTCACCGGGGAGCTGTTTTTT
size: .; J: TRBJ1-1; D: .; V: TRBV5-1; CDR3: CASSLDTNTEAFF; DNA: TGCGCCAGCAGCTTAGACACGAACACTGAAGCTTTCTTT
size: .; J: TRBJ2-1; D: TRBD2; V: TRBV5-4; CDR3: CASSLGLAGGVYNEQFF; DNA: TGTGCCAGCAGCTTGGGTCTAGCGGGAGGGGTCTACAATGAGCAGTTCTTC
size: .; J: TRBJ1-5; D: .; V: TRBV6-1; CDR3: CASSEMRNNQPQHF; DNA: TGTGCCAGCAGTGAAATGCGGAACAATCAGCCCCAGCATTTT
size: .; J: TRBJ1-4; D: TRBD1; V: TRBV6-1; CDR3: CASSPGQFNEKLFF; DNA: TGTGCCAGCAGTCCGGGACAGTTTAATGAAAAACTGTTTTTT
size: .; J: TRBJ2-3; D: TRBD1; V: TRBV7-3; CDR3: CASSPRTGARNTQYF; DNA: TGTGCCAGCAGCCCGCGGACAGGGGCGAGGAATACGCAGTATTTT